This T cell receptor (beta chain) was sequenced for a study of vaccination and CD4 T cells after COVID-19. Study-wide context: Two of the convalescents were Hispanic, and the group consisted of six males and four females.

Researchers used the Oncomine TCR Beta short-read assay to sequence DNA from cultured CD4+ T cells. Cultured CD4+ T cells yielded the extracted genomic DNA. TCRdb re-called the PCR reads through MiXCR, storing one row per CDR3 protein. The repertoire has around 16,000 distinct CDR3 sequences, around 55% of them found once; the top ten carry roughly 34%. From germline, CDR1 is SGHTA and CDR2 FQGNSA. This CDR3 is built from 16 residues. The ends lost 3 bases at V and 11 bases at J; junction bases unmatched: 9. Remarks on this clonotype: Its antigen is not identified.

Treatment specified: roughly ten-day PBMC culture with coronavirus spike peptide pools or control peptides (ViraFEST assay). The rearrangement uses TRBV7-2 and TRBJ1-6; 11 nucleotides line up with TRBD1. The input for sequencing was cultured CD4+ T cells from blood, taken after SARS-CoV-2 vaccination. This clonotype was obtained from a human donor with COVID-19. CDR3 in amino acids: CASSFPGTGGVPPLHF. The CDR3, as DNA: TGTGCCAGCAGCTTTCCAGGGACAGGGGGAGTGCCACCCCTCCACTTT.